The next 14 T cell receptor beta chains were all read from a single sample in a study of blood T cell repertoires in COVID-19. The protocol was immunoSEQ multiplex PCR, while the TCRdb copy is restricted to in-frame clones and leaves out a portion. In the table there are 140,000 to 150,000 clones, 88% of which are singletons. Sequenced sample: peripheral blood. Receptor source: a man in his 60s with active or convalescent COVID-19.

This chain links TRBV7-2 with TRBJ2-7; 8 bases are shared with TRBD2. Per the germline V gene, CDR1 is SGHTA and CDR2 is FQGNSA. This CDR3 comprises 17 residues. Unmatched junction bases numbered 15, after V lost 6 bases and J lost 2 bases. CDR3 coding DNA: TGTGCCAGCAGTTCCAGGGAAACTAGCGGCCCCACCTACGAGCAGTACTTC. Translation gives CASSSRETSGPTYEQYF.

This clone has a single count. The rearrangement links TRBV5-8 to TRBJ2-5; D gene uncertain. Germline CDR1 reads SGHTS; CDR2 reads YDEGEE. V lost 0 bases to trimming and J lost 1 base, with 4 bases between them. This CDR3 spans 13 amino acids. DNA of the CDR3: TGTGCCAGCAGCTTGGGCAGCCAAGAGACCCAGTACTTC. Its protein is CASSLGSQETQYF.

In its sample, this clone was seen a few times. The CDR3 spells CASSSGGPAETQYF. Written as DNA, the CDR3 is TGTGCCAGCAGCTCAGGGGGCCCGGCAGAGACCCAGTACTTC. J is TRBJ2-5 and V is TRBV11-2; 8 nucleotides align to TRBD1. From germline, CDR1 is SGHAT and CDR2 FQNNGV. This CDR3 region has 14 residues. J lost 4 bases, V lost 4 bases, and 5 bases had no gene match.

The chain combines TRBV18 with TRBJ1-2; 8 nucleotides align to TRBD1. The CDR3 spans 19 residues. V lost 2 bases, J lost 1 base, and 15 bases stayed unmatched. Per germline, CDR1 KGHSH and CDR2 LQKENI. CDR3 in DNA: TGTGCCAGCTCACCAGTCCTGCGGCAGGGGGCCAATTTTAACTATGGCTACACCTTC. It yields the protein CASSPVLRQGANFNYGYTF.

This clone appeared once. The gene calls are TRBV11-2 and TRBJ2-1; maybe TRBD2 (9 bases). Germline V gives CDR1 SGHAT, CDR2 FQNNGV. Trimming pared 2 bases from V and 8 bases from J, leaving 28 bases between. This CDR3 is built from 19 residues. The CDR3 sequence: CASSLRAGGAAGGRHEQFF. CDR3 sequence (DNA): TGTGCCAGCAGCTTAAGGGCAGGGGGCGCGGCGGGAGGGAGGCATGAGCAGTTCTTC.

This rearrangement joins TRBV29-1 to TRBJ2-7; 7 bases line up with TRBD1. This CDR3 spans 14 amino acids. V was pared by 3 bases and J by 2 bases, with 7 bases of the junction left unmatched. Germline lookup yields CDR1 SQVTM and CDR2 ANQGSEA. The CDR3 reads CSVETGQYPYEQYF. The CDR3 nucleotides are TGCAGCGTTGAGACAGGGCAATACCCCTACGAGCAGTACTTC.

The chain joins TRBV5-1 to TRBJ2-5, with a tentative D call TRBD2 (6 bases). V gave up 4 bases and J gave up 5 bases, with 15 bases separating them. The CDR3 covers 14 residues. Germline loops: CDR1 SGHRS, CDR2 YFSETQ. CDR3 amino acids: CASSPGGTLETQYF. The CDR3, as DNA: TGCGCCAGCAGCCCTGGGGGGACCCTGGAGACCCAGTACTTC.

This sequence joins TRBV15 and TRBJ2-3; 11 bases align to TRBD1. This CDR3 spans 17 amino acids. Per the germline V gene, CDR1 is LNHNV and CDR2 is YYDKDF (reference sequence). Losses at the gene ends were 2 bases for V and 4 bases for J; bases not matched to a gene: 8. The CDR3 sequence: CATSRRQGQGGADTQYF. The CDR3 coding sequence is TGTGCCACCAGCAGAAGGCAGGGACAGGGGGGAGCAGATACGCAGTATTTT. The whole variable domain, filled in from reference TRBV15 and TRBJ2-3, reads DAMVIQNPRYQVTQFGKPVTLSCSQTLNHNVMYWYQQKSSQAPKLLFHYYDKDFNNEADTPDNFQSRRPNTSFCFLDIRSPGLGDTAMYLCATSRRQGQGGADTQYFGPGTRLTVL.

The chain is built from TRBV5-1 and TRBJ2-7, with a weak D call TRBD2 (6 bases). With 4 bases removed from V and 4 bases from J, the gap between germline ends came to 12 bases. This CDR3 is built from 13 residues. Germline V gene sequence: CDR1 SGHRS, CDR2 YFSETQ. The CDR3 loop is CASSPGTRYEQYF. The CDR3 nucleotides read TGCGCCAGCAGCCCCGGGACTCGATACGAGCAGTACTTC.

The V gene is TRBV11-3, the J gene TRBJ2-5; TRBD2 matches 11 bases. This CDR3 spans 17 amino acids. Germline lookup yields CDR1 SGHNT and CDR2 YENEEA. V was clipped by 5 bases and J by 2 bases; unmatched bases: 10. The CDR3 sequence is CASSPGWLAGGQETQYF. The CDR3, as DNA: TGTGCCAGCAGCCCTGGGTGGCTAGCGGGGGGACAAGAGACCCAGTACTTC.

This chain connects TRBV29-1 to TRBJ1-1, with D hard to call. Trimming took 4 bases from V and 1 from J, leaving 10 bases between them. Germline V CDR1 and CDR2: SQVTM, ANQGSEA. This CDR3 spans 13 amino acids. The CDR3 nucleotides are TGCAGCGTTGTTTCCCGAGGGAACACTGAAGCTTTCTTT. Protein sequence: CSVVSRGNTEAFF.

This clone appeared a single time. The genes are TRBV6-1 and TRBJ1-2; 7 bases agree with TRBD1. The V and J ends lost 1 base and 0 bases, in that order; junction bases with no gene match: 2. Per germline, CDR1 MNHNS and CDR2 SASEGT. CDR3 length equals 15 residues. CDR3 nucleotides: TGTGCCAGCAGTGAAGTTGGGACAGCTAACTATGGCTACACCTTC. Encoded protein: CASSEVGTANYGYTF.

This clone has just one count. The chain employs TRBV18 and TRBJ2-5; weak D call: TRBD1 (6 bases). CDR3 length: 20 amino acids. CDR1 KGHSH and CDR2 LQKENI come from the germline V gene. The V end was cut by 0 bases, the J end by 4 bases, with 27 bases between. CDR3: CASSPPSLSRIDRFGETQYF. The DNA for the CDR3 is TGTGCCAGCTCACCACCATCACTTTCCCGGATAGACAGGTTCGGAGAGACCCAGTACTTC. Using reference TRBV18 and TRBJ2-5 for the parts outside the CDR3, the full variable domain is NAGVMQNPRHLVRRRGQEARLRCSPMKGHSHVYWYRQLPEEGLKFMVYLQKENIIDESGMPKERFSAEFPKEGPSILRIQQVVRGDSAAYFCASSPPSLSRIDRFGETQYFGPGTRLLVL.

This clone has more than one count but fewer than ten. J is TRBJ2-7 and V is TRBV9; unclear D gene. CDR3 length: 13 residues. V lost 0 bases and J 2 bases, leaving 6 bases between the germline ends. Germline CDR1 is SGDLS and CDR2 is YYNGEE. The CDR3 sequence is CASSVDSAYEQYF. The DNA of the CDR3 is TGTGCCAGCAGCGTAGATTCCGCCTACGAGCAGTACTTC.